Sequencing of this T cell receptor (beta chain) was carried out in a study of a mutant IDH1 vaccine in newly diagnosed glioma. Study at large: Previous treatment comprised radiotherapy, temozolomide, or both, mostly both.

Regarding the study as a whole: Top peripheral T cell clonotype shifts appeared unrelated to pseudoprogression. The vaccine induced immune responses, and these occurred in about 95% of patients.

Time point reported: baseline, week 1 (first vaccination visit). The sample's treatment: pre-vaccination baseline after standard-of-care therapy. Donors had new WHO grade 3 or 4 IDH1-mutant, ATRX-lost astrocytomas. Measured with immunoSEQ multiplex PCR; TCRdb has only the in-frame clones, and not every one. This table has under 35,000 clones, over 70% appearing once. About this clone: Its antigen remains unidentified.

The V gene's germline CDR1 is SGDLS and CDR2 YYNGEE. V lost 0 bases to trimming and J lost 1 base; unmatched junction nucleotides: 3. The CDR3 is 16 residues long. The J gene is TRBJ2-5, the V gene TRBV9; the match to TRBD2 covers 10 bases. The sequenced sample was PBMCs, obtained from a glioma patient treated with radiotherapy, temozolomide or both. The receptor's source is a man aged 25-40 years with glioma. The CDR3 DNA reads TGTGCCAGCAGCGTAGTGGCTAGCGGGGGCCAAGAGACCCAGTACTTC. This translates into CASSVVASGGQETQYF.